Presented here are 15 T cell receptor beta chains from one specimen sequenced in a study of blood T cell repertoires in COVID-19 (dated by TCRdb to 2018 to 2021). The protocol used for the library was the immunoSEQ multiplex PCR assay. The immuneACCESS repertoire file appears here via TCRdb, limited to in-frame rearrangements. These files lack a portion of the clones; in checked studies, under half of the deficit traces to unresolved V genes, and the cause of the others is not known. This sample holds about 150,000 clones; approximately 78% were observed only once. The top ten constitute approximately 1.8% of the sample. The specimen was peripheral blood. The receptor set was obtained from a man older than 75 with acute or convalescent COVID-19.

The gene calls are TRBV5-1 and TRBJ1-4, with TRBD1 matching over 7 bases. Trimming cost V 3 bases and J 8 bases; bases outside gene matches: 10. Germline V gene data show CDR1 as SGHRS and CDR2 as YFSETQ. The CDR3 runs 15 residues. The CDR3, as DNA: TGCGCCAGCAGCTCCACAGGGGAAGAGAGGGAAAAACTGTTTTTT. This translates into CASSSTGEEREKLFF.

The chain is built from TRBV5-1 and TRBJ2-4; 9 nucleotides agree with TRBD1. CDR1 SGHRS and CDR2 YFSETQ come from the germline V gene. The trim removed 3 bases at V and 6 bases at J, leaving 4 bases unmatched. The CDR3 loop spans 14 amino acids. The CDR3 loop reads CASSSPGQGNIQYF. CDR3 nucleotides: TGCGCCAGCAGCTCCCCGGGACAGGGAAACATTCAGTACTTC. The full variable domain, its missing parts supplied by reference TRBV5-1 and TRBJ2-4, is KAGVTQTPRYLIKTRGQQVTLSCSPISGHRSVSWYQQTPGQGLQFLFEYFSETQRNKGNFPGRFSGRQFSNSRSEMNVSTLELGDSALYLCASSSPGQGNIQYFGAGTRLSVL.

This clone was picked up one time. The rearrangement uses TRBV7-3 and TRBJ2-5; 10 nucleotides align to TRBD2. The CDR3 covers 16 residues. V was pared by 1 base and J by 4 bases, with 6 bases of the junction left unmatched. Germline-derived CDR1 and CDR2 are SGHTA and FQGTGA. In nucleotides, the CDR3 is TGTGCCAGCAGCTTAAGAGCGGGGGGGCGTCGAGAGACCCAGTACTTC. Encoded protein: CASSLRAGGRRETQYF.

This clone was observed once. This chain uses TRBV7-2 with TRBJ1-5; D ambiguous. Germline V gene sequence: CDR1 SGHTA, CDR2 FQGNSA. The CDR3 is 15 residues long. V lost 2 bases and J 2 bases, leaving 10 bases between the germline ends. The CDR3 sequence is CASSLWREGNQPQHF. Written as DNA, the CDR3 is TGTGCCAGCAGCTTATGGAGGGAAGGCAATCAGCCCCAGCATTTT. The full variable domain, rest sourced from reference TRBV7-2 and TRBJ1-5, is GAGVSQSPSNKVTEKGKDVELRCDPISGHTALYWYRQSLGQGLEFLIYFQGNSAPDKSGLPSDRFSAERTGGSVSTLTIQRTQQEDSAVYLCASSLWREGNQPQHFGDGTRLSIL.

CDR3 amino acids: CASNSQRGNQPQHF. The CDR3 nucleotides are TGTGCCAGTAATTCCCAACGGGGCAATCAGCCCCAGCATTTT. The chain carries TRBV19 and TRBJ1-5, with D unclear. There are 14 residues in the CDR3. V lost 7 bases to trimming and J lost 2 bases, with 12 bases between them. CDR1 and CDR2 (germline): LNHDA, SQIVND (reference sequence).

This clone appeared once. This chain uses TRBV18 with TRBJ2-3; possibly TRBD2 for D (6 bases). V shed 4 bases and J shed 0 bases, with 14 bases lying between them. CDR1 and CDR2 from the germline V gene are KGHSH and LQKENI. The length of the CDR3 is 16 residues. The CDR3 region is CASSQSAGRSTDTQYF. The CDR3 DNA sequence: TGTGCCAGCTCACAGAGCGCGGGGCGCAGCACAGATACGCAGTATTTT.

The chain carries TRBV6-2 or TRBV6-3 and TRBJ1-2, with D maybe TRBD1 (6 bases). The germline V and J ends were trimmed by 5 bases and 4 bases, with 14 bases remaining between them. Germline V lookup: CDR1 MNHEY, CDR2 SVGEGT. The CDR3 spans 14 residues. CDR3 nucleotide sequence: TGTGCCAGCAGTCTTTCTGGGGGCGTCTATGGCTACACCTTC. This gives the protein CASSLSGGVYGYTF.

This clone was observed once. The rearrangement uses TRBV18 and TRBJ2-7; TRBD1 aligns across 9 bases. V dropped 3 bases and J dropped 6; count of bases not matched to a gene: 3. The germline CDR1 and CDR2 sequences are KGHSH and LQKENI. The CDR3 consists of 13 residues. The CDR3, as DNA: TGTGCCAGCTCACCTTCGACAGGGGGCGAGCAGTACGTC. Its translation is CASSPSTGGEQYV.

V usage is TRBV11-3 and J usage is TRBJ1-6; no clear D. This CDR3 comprises 15 residues. V lost 8 bases and J 7 bases, leaving 18 bases between the germline ends. From germline, CDR1 is SGHNT and CDR2 YENEEA. DNA for the CDR3: TGTGCCAGCTCCCAGGTTAACCGCCTGAATTCACCCCTCCACTTT. This encodes CASSQVNRLNSPLHF.

The chain couples TRBV6-6 to TRBJ1-5; perhaps TRBD1 as D (5 bases). V was trimmed by 4 bases and J by 7 bases, leaving 20 bases between them. CDR1 is MNHNY, CDR2 SVGAGI, per germline (reference sequence). This CDR3 comprises 16 residues. The CDR3 loop reads CASSSPQGWGVQPQHF. The DNA for the CDR3 is TGTGCCAGCAGTTCACCCCAGGGATGGGGTGTCCAGCCCCAGCATTTT.

This clone appeared once. The chain is built from TRBV30 and TRBJ2-7, with D tentatively TRBD1 (6 bases). CDR3 length: 15 amino acids. CDR1 and CDR2 (germline): GTSNPN, SVGIG (reference sequence). The V gene lost 0 bases and the J gene lost 7 bases, with 19 bases spanning the gap. CDR3 coding DNA: TGTGCCTGGAGTGTAGAACAGGGTCCTACTCTAGAGCAGTACTTC. Amino acid sequence: CAWSVEQGPTLEQYF.

The chain uses TRBV20-1 and TRBJ2-5; possible D gene TRBD2, 6 bases. This CDR3 region has 16 residues. The V gene's germline CDR1 is DFQATT and CDR2 SNEGSKA (reference sequence). The ends were cut back, 3 bases at V and 3 bases at J, with 20 bases in the middle. This CDR3 reads CSASPLDRDSKETQYF. The CDR3 region has the DNA TGCAGTGCTAGTCCACTAGACCGGGACTCCAAAGAGACCCAGTACTTC.

The chain employs TRBV2 and TRBJ1-5; 7 nucleotides match TRBD1. The trim removed 0 bases at V and 7 bases at J, leaving 9 bases unmatched. Germline V gene data show CDR1 as SNHLY and CDR2 as FYNNEI. This CDR3 has 16 residues. The CDR3 bases are TGTGCCAGCAGTGAAGCGCTAGGAGGGGGCCAACAGCCCCAGCATTTT. It encodes CASSEALGGGQQPQHF.

V usage is TRBV7-8 and J usage is TRBJ1-1, with D possibly TRBD1 on 5 matching bases. Germline lookup yields CDR1 SGHVS and CDR2 FQNEAQ. V lost 7 bases to trimming and J lost 1 base, with 10 bases between them. This CDR3 is built from 13 residues. CDR3 sequence: CASTLTENTEAFF. CDR3 coding DNA: TGTGCCAGCACCCTGACAGAGAACACTGAAGCTTTCTTT. Combining the CDR3 with reference TRBV7-8 and TRBJ1-1 gives the whole variable domain GAGVSQSPRYKVAKRGQDVALRCDPISGHVSLFWYQQALGQGPEFLTYFQNEAQLDKSGLPSDRFFAERPEGSVSTLKIQRTQQEDSAVYLCASTLTENTEAFFGQGTRLTVV.

The genes are TRBV27 and TRBJ2-3; the D is unclear. The CDR3 length is 14 residues. With 2 bases removed from V and 0 bases from J, the gap between germline ends came to 6 bases. The V gene's germline CDR1 is MNHEY and CDR2 SMNVEV (reference sequence). The CDR3 DNA reads as TGTGCCAGCAGTTTAATATCTAGCACAGATACGCAGTATTTT. Its protein is CASSLISSTDTQYF.